These 5 T cell receptor beta chains came from one sample sequenced in a study of T cell clonotyping in hematopoietic cell transplantation. Time point meaning: recipient sample about 28 days before transplant, after cytoreduction. The assay was immunoSEQ multiplex PCR, and TCRdb's table has in-frame clones only and misses some. The data show some 6,000 clones, about 97% seen once. This specimen consisted of peripheral blood mononuclear cells, obtained before stem cell transplant. The receptors stem from a man between 65 and 85 years old with acute myeloid leukemia. Some clones in this sample may be carry-over from other donors' samples.

The chain uses TRBV28 and TRBJ1-1; D may be TRBD1 (5 bases). V lost 7 bases, J lost 8 bases, and 11 bases lay in between. Germline CDR1 and CDR2: MDHEN and SYDVKM. This CDR3 region has 11 residues. The CDR3 nucleotides read TGTGCCAGCACCTCCCACAGGGAAGCTTTCTTT. Translating gives CASTSHREAFF.

This chain connects TRBV5-1 to TRBJ1-2, with 7 bases fitting TRBD1. In germline, CDR1 is SGHRS, CDR2 YFSETQ. V lost 0 bases to trimming and J lost 3 bases; unmatched junction nucleotides: 5. This CDR3 is built from 15 residues. The CDR3 nucleotides read TGCGCCAGCAGCTTGGTAGTAGGGGGCGACTATGGCTACACCTTC. Protein: CASSLVVGGDYGYTF.

This clone was recorded only once. The gene calls are TRBV5-1 and TRBJ1-1, with D unclear. The germline gives CDR1 SGHRS, CDR2 YFSETQ. There are 15 residues in the CDR3. The V gene lost 3 bases and the J gene lost 0 bases, with 12 bases spanning the gap. CDR3 DNA sequence: TGCGCCAGCAGCTCAACTGACTTCATGAACACTGAAGCTTTCTTT. Its translation: CASSSTDFMNTEAFF.

This chain links TRBV2 with TRBJ2-7; D unresolved. Trimming removed 1 base from V and 0 bases from J, with 7 bases in between. This CDR3 contains 14 residues. From germline, CDR1 is SNHLY and CDR2 FYNNEI. The CDR3 loop is CASSEGHSSYEQYF. CDR3 in DNA: TGTGCCAGCAGTGAAGGACATAGCTCCTACGAGCAGTACTTC.

The chain combines TRBV29-1 with TRBJ2-1, with 8 bases fitting TRBD2. This CDR3 is 14 amino acids long. Germline V CDR1 and CDR2: SQVTM, ANQGSEA. Unmatched junction bases numbered 13, after V lost 3 bases and J lost 12 bases. Here the CDR3 DNA reads TGCAGCGTTGAGGAGTTGGCTAGCGGGCAGGGGCAGTTCTTC. Its translation is CSVEELASGQGQFF.